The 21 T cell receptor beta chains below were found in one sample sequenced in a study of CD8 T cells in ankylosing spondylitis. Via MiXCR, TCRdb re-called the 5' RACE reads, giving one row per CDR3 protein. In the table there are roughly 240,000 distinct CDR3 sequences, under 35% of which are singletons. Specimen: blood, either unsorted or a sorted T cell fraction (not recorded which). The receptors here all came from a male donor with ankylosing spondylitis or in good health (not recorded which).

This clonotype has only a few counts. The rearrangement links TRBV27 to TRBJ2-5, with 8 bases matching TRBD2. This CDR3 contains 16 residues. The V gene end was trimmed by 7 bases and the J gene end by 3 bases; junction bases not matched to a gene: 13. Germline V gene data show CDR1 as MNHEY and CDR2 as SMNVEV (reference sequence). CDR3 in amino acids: CASTPLRRGVEETQYF. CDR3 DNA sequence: TGTGCCAGCACCCCTCTGAGGCGGGGGGTTGAAGAGACCCAGTACTTC.

The CDR3 is CSHRPTTSGTDTQYF. CDR3 in DNA: TGCAGCCACCGACCCACAACTAGCGGCACAGATACGCAGTATTTT. The chain couples TRBV20-1 to TRBJ2-3, with TRBD2 matching over 7 bases. There are 15 residues in the CDR3. The germline V gene has CDR1 DFQATT and CDR2 SNEGSKA (reference sequence).

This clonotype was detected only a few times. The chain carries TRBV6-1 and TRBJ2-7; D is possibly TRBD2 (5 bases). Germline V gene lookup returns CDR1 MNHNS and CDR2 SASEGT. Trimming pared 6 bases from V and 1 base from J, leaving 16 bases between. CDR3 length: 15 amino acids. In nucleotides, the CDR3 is TGTGCCAGCAGCCGCGGACGGGAACCTTCCTACGAGCAGTACTTC. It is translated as CASSRGREPSYEQYF.

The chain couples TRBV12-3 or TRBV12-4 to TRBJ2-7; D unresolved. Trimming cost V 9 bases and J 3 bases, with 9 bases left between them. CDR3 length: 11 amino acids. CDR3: CASCLGYEQYF. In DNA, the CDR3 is TGTGCCAGTTGTCTGGGCTACGAGCAGTACTTC.

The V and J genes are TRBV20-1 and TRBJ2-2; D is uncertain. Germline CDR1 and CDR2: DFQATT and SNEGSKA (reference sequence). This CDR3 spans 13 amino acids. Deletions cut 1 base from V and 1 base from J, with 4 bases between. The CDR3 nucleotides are TGCAGTGCTAGAGTCAGGAACACCGGGGAGCTGTTTTTT. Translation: CSARVRNTGELFF.

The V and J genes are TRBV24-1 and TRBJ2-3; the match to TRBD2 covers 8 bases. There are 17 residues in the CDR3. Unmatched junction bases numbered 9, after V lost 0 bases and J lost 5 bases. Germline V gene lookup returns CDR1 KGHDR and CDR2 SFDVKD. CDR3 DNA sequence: TGTGCCACCAGTGATTTGCCTAGCGGGCCCAGGGGAGATACGCAGTATTTT. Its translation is CATSDLPSGPRGDTQYF.

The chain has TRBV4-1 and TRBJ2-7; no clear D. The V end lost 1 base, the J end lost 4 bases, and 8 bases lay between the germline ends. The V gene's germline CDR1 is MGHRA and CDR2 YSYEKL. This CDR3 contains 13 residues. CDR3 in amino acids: CASSQGWLYEQYF. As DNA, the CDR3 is TGCGCCAGCAGCCAAGGCTGGTTATACGAGCAGTACTTC.

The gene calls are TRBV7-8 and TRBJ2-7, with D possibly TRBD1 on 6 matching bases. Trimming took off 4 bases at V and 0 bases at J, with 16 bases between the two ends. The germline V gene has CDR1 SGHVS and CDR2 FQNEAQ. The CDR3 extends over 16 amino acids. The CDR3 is CASSSRTDPSSYEQYF. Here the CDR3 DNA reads TGTGCCAGCAGCTCCAGGACAGATCCGTCCTCCTACGAGCAGTACTTC.

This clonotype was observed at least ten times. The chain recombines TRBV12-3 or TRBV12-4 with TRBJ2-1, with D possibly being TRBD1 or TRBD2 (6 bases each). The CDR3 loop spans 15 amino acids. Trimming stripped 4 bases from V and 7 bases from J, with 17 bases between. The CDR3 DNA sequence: TGTGCCAGCAGTTCGGGGGCAGGGGATTGGAATGAGCAGTTCTTC. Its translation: CASSSGAGDWNEQFF.

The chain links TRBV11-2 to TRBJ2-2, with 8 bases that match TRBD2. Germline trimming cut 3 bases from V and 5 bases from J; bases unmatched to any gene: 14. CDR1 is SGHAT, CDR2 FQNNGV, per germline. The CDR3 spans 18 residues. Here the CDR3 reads CASSLLPRAGGRTGELFF. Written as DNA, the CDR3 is TGTGCCAGCAGCTTGCTTCCCCGGGCGGGGGGCCGAACCGGGGAGCTGTTTTTT.

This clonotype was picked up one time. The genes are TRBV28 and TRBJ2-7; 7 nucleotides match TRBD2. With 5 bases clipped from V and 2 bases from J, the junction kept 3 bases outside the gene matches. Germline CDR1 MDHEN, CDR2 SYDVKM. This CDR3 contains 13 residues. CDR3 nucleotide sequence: TGTGCCAGCAGTGGCGCGGGGGCCTACGAGCAGTACTTC. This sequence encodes CASSGAGAYEQYF.

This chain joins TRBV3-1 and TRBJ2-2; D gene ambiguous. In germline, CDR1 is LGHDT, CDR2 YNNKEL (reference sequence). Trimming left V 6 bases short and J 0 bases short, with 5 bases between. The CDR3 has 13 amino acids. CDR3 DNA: TGTGCCAGCAGGCAGCCGAACACCGGGGAGCTGTTTTTT. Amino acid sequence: CASRQPNTGELFF.

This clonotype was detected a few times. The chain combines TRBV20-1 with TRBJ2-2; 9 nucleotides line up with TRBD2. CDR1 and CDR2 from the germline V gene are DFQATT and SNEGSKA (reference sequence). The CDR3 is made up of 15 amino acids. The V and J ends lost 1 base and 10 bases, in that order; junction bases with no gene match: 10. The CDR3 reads CSARGPSGGLKELFF. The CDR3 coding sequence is TGCAGTGCTAGAGGCCCCAGCGGGGGGCTCAAGGAGCTGTTTTTT.

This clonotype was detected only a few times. In DNA form, the CDR3 reads TGTGCCACCAGCCGAGCGATGGAGGGGGGCCAAGAGACCCAGTACTTC. Translated, it gives CATSRAMEGGQETQYF. The genes are TRBV15 and TRBJ2-5; the D gene could be TRBD1 or TRBD2 (6 bases each). Germline values: CDR1 LNHNV, CDR2 YYDKDF (reference sequence). Trimming pared 5 bases from V and 1 base from J, leaving 17 bases between. The CDR3 extends over 16 amino acids.

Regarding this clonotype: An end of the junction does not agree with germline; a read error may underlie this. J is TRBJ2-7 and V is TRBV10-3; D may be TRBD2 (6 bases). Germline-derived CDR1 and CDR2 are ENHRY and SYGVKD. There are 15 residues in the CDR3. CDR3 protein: CALSSGEQAGGEQYF. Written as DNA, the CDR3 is TGTGCCCTCAGCTCGGGGGAACAGGCCGGGGGCGAGCAGTACTTC.

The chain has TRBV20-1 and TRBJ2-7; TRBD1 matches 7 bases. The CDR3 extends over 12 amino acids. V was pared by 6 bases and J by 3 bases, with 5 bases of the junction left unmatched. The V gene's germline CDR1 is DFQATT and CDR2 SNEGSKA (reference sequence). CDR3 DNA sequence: TGCAGTGCGCCGGGACAGTTCTACGAGCAGTACTTC. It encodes CSAPGQFYEQYF.

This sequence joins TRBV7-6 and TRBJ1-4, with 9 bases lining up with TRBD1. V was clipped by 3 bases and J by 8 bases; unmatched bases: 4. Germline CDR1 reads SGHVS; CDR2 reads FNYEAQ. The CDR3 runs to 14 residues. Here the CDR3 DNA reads TGTGCCAGCAGCTTGGGACAGGGTCACGAAAAACTGTTTTTT. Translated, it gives CASSLGQGHEKLFF.

Here the CDR3 reads CSASRGLGEQYF. CDR3 sequence (DNA): TGCAGTGCATCAAGGGGCCTGGGGGAGCAGTACTTC. The V gene is TRBV20-1, the J gene TRBJ2-7, with TRBD1 as a possible D gene (5 bases). V was shortened by 6 bases and J by 7 bases, with 16 bases between the two germline ends. CDR3 length: 12 residues. From germline, CDR1 is DFQATT and CDR2 SNEGSKA (reference sequence).

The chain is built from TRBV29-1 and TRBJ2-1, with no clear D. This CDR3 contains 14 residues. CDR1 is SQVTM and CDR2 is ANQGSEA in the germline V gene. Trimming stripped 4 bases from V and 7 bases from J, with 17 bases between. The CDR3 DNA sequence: TGCAGCGTTGTGCCCCCAGGAGCTATTAATGAGCAGTTCTTC. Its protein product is CSVVPPGAINEQFF.

The CDR3 reads CASSPSGTTSGANVLTF. DNA for the CDR3: TGCGCCAGCAGCCCTTCCGGGACAACCTCTGGGGCCAACGTCCTGACTTTC. The chain is built from TRBV4-1 and TRBJ2-6; a possible D gene is TRBD1 (6 bases). This CDR3 has 17 amino acids. Trimming took off 4 bases at V and 0 bases at J, with 13 bases between the two ends. CDR1 MGHRA and CDR2 YSYEKL come from the germline V gene.

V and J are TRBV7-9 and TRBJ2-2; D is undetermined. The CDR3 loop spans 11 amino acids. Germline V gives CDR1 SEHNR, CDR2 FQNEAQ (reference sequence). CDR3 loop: CGGSATGELFF. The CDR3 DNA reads TGTGGGGGTTCGGCCACCGGGGAGCTGTTTTTT.